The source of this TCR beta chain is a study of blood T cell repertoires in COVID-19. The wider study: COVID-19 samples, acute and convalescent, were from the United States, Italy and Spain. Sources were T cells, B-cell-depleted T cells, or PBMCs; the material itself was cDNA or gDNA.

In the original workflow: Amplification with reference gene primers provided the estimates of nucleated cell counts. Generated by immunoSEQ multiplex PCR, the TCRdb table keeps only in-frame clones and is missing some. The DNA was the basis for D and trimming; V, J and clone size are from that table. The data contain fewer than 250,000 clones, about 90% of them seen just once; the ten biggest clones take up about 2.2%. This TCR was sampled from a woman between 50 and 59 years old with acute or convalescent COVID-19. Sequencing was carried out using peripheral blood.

Here the CDR3 reads CASSLNPRGNSPLHF. In DNA form, the CDR3 reads TGTGCCAGCAGCTTGAATCCCCGGGGTAATTCACCCCTCCACTTT. J is TRBJ1-6 and V is TRBV5-6; D not certain. Germline loops: CDR1 SGHDT, CDR2 YYEEEE. The CDR3 totals 15 residues. V was shortened by 1 base and J by 6 bases, with 11 bases between the two germline ends. Full variable domain (remainder filled in from reference TRBV5-6 and TRBJ1-6): DAGVTQSPTHLIKTRGQQVTLRCSPKSGHDTVSWYQQALGQGPQFIFQYYEEEERQRGNFPDRFSGHQFPNYSSELNVNALLLGDSALYLCASSLNPRGNSPLHFGNGTRLTVT.